These T cell receptor beta chains were read from a single sample in a study of cytomegalovirus exposure and HLA in healthy donors. The repertoire was sequenced with immunoSEQ multiplex PCR; TCRdb's copy has only in-frame clones and lacks some. The table has 150,000 to 200,000 clones, approximately 82% seen once. Sequences were obtained from PBMCs. These receptors all stem from a woman aged 18-35 years in good health and CMV-seronegative. The CDR3 runs from the conserved cysteine through the conserved F or W. D genes are given only for firm matches. Some rows mark clone size as missing; the rest say once, few, many or name a class of expanded clone.

few	18	TRBD2	TRBV7-9	TRBJ2-5	TGTGCCAGCGGAGGGCCCGACGCTAGCGGGAGTTTGATAGAGACCCAGTACTTC	CASGGPDASGSLIETQYF
once	15	TRBD1	TRBV7-2	TRBJ2-1	TGTGCCAGCAGCTCCGACAGGGGAGCTTACAATGAGCAGTTCTTC	CASSSDRGAYNEQFF
NA	13	NA	TRBV18	TRBJ2-5	TGTGCCAGCTCACCAAGTGTGCGGGAGACCCAGTACTTC	CASSPSVRETQYF
once	14	TRBD2	TRBV7-2	TRBJ2-1	TGTGCCAGCAGCTTAGACAGCGGGGGGTATAAGCAGTTCTTC	CASSLDSGGYKQFF
NA	10	NA	TRBV11-2	TRBJ2-1	TGTGCCAGCAGCGAATCTAAGCAGTTCTTC	CASSESKQFF
NA	14	NA	TRBV14	TRBJ1-1	TGTGCCAGCAGCCAAGTTCCCGCGAGCACTGAAGCTTTCTTT	CASSQVPASTEAFF
NA	16	TRBD1	TRBV12-5	TRBJ1-1	TGTGCTAGTGGTTCTAGGAGGGGGCCCTCGAACACTGAAGCTTTCTTT	CASGSRRGPSNTEAFF
NA	11	NA	TRBV20-1	TRBJ1-2	TGCAGTGCTACCAGGACAGATGGCTACACCTTC	CSATRTDGYTF
NA	14	TRBD1	TRBV7-9	TRBJ1-4	TGTGCCAGCCACTCGACAGGGGCAGGTGAAAAACTGTTTTTT	CASHSTGAGEKLFF
NA	17	TRBD1	TRBV5-6	TRBJ2-1	TGTGCCAGCAGCCCAGGGACAGGGCTAAGCTCCTACAATGAGCAGTTCTTC	CASSPGTGLSSYNEQFF
NA	15	TRBD1	TRBV6-1	TRBJ1-2	TGTGCCAGCAGTGGACCAGGACAGGGGAACTATGGCTACACCTTC	CASSGPGQGNYGYTF
few	14	NA	TRBV5-4	TRBJ1-1	TGTGCCAGCAGCCTCATCGGGGGGAACACTGAAGCTTTCTTT	CASSLIGGNTEAFF
NA	14	TRBD1	TRBV5-1	TRBJ1-6	TGCGCCAGCAGCTACGGGACAGCTAATTCACCCCTCCACTTT	CASSYGTANSPLHF
NA	13	NA	TRBV6-5	TRBJ2-1	TGTGCCAGCAGTTACGAGGGGGACAATGAGCAGTTCTTC	CASSYEGDNEQFF
NA	16	TRBD2	TRBV11-2	TRBJ2-7	TGTGCCAGCAGCACCACTAGCGGGACCAGCTCCTACGAGCAGTACTTC	CASSTTSGTSSYEQYF
NA	19	TRBD2	TRBV4-1	TRBJ2-2	TGCGCCAGCAGCCTTTACCCCCCTCTAGCGGCAAGGAACACCGGGGAGCTGTTTTTT	CASSLYPPLAARNTGELFF
NA	15	NA	TRBV10-2	TRBJ2-1	TGCGCCAGCAGTGAGTCAGCGCGAGCGAAAAATGAGCAGTTCTTC	CASSESARAKNEQFF
NA	16	TRBD2	TRBV28	TRBJ2-5	TGTGCCAGCAGTTTATACCTCGGGAGGGCCGGGGAGACCCAGTACTTC	CASSLYLGRAGETQYF
NA	14	NA	TRBV19	TRBJ2-6	TGTGCCAGTAGCCTTCTCTCTGGGGCCAACGTCCTGACTTTC	CASSLLSGANVLTF
NA	15	TRBD2	TRBV7-6	TRBJ2-7	TGTGCCAGCAGCTTAGGAGCGGGAGGGCCGAGTGAGCAGTACTTC	CASSLGAGGPSEQYF